The present entry profiles one T cell receptor beta chain with its context. Its antigen is as yet unknown. The entry originates in a study of T-cell memory formation after mild COVID-19. Overall study context: The two donors had largely donor-specific TCR clusters. Whole-study findings and limits: Balance between CD4 and CD8 was seen in clones contracting day 15 to 85, and a CD4+ lean was seen in later expanders. Researchers report contracting CD4+ clones mostly in CM and EM, with CD8+ clones in EMRA. The finding that pre-infection memory included some responding clones suggested that cross-reactive memory joined.

The CDR3 is 17 amino acids. Per germline, CDR1 MNHEY and CDR2 SVGEGT. After removal of 6 bases from V and 5 bases from J, the junction contained 18 bases not matched to a gene. MiXCR, run by TCRdb on the 5' RACE reads, gives a single entry per CDR3 protein. There are some 250,000 distinct CDR3 sequences in the sample; about a sixth occur only once, and roughly 23% lies in the top ten. The chain carries TRBV6-2 or TRBV6-3 and TRBJ2-5, with 7 nucleotides matching TRBD2. The sequence was collected from a man younger than 30 who had mild COVID-19 (a few samples of this study predate the infection). Cell type and time point are not known. Specimen: PBMCs or a T cell subset sorted from them (not recorded which). For the CDR3, the DNA is TGTGCCAGCAGACCCGGGGTAGCGGGTGCCGCCCGGGAGACCCAGTACTTC. Its protein product is CASRPGVAGAARETQYF.